This T cell receptor (beta chain) was profiled in a study of cytomegalovirus exposure and HLA in healthy donors. Overall study results and limits: Accurate HLA-A and HLA-B prediction from TCR beta sequences was reported for most subjects.

In regard to this clone: Its antigen is still unknown. A junction end diverges from the germline sequence, so it may reflect a read error. The same CDR3 is also encoded by other DNA sequences in this sample.

The germline V gene has CDR1 SSHAT and CDR2 FNYEAQ (reference sequence). The CDR3 consists of 13 residues. The study ran its PCR with 60 Vbeta and 13 Jbeta primers. Clones were sequenced by immunoSEQ multiplex PCR, and TCRdb holds only the in-frame ones, with some missing. The sample has approximately 150,000 clones; roughly 80% are singletons. The origin of this receptor is a man in his forties in good health and CMV-seronegative. The gene calls are TRBV7-7 and TRBJ2-5; the D gene is possibly TRBD1 (6 bases). The sequencing sample was made of PBMCs. The CDR3 sequence: CASSQQGRETQYF. The CDR3 DNA reads as TGTGCTAGCAGCCAACAGGGAAGAGAGACCCAGTACTTC.